Shown below are 20 T cell receptor beta chains from a single sample sequenced in a study of blood T cell repertoires in COVID-19. Measured with immunoSEQ multiplex PCR; TCRdb has only the in-frame clones, and not every one. The sample contains fewer than 60,000 clones, roughly 85% of which appear only once. The sample comprised peripheral blood. These receptors came from a man aged 65-85 years with acute or convalescent COVID-19.

The J gene is TRBJ2-5, the V gene TRBV5-4; no reliable D call. The germline V gene encodes CDR1 SGHNT and CDR2 YYREEE (reference sequence). The CDR3 runs to 15 residues. Trimming pared 3 bases from V and 3 bases from J, leaving 15 bases between. The CDR3 spells CASSSHRMNEETQYF. CDR3 nucleotide sequence: TGTGCCAGCAGCTCCCACAGAATGAACGAAGAGACCCAGTACTTC.

V and J are TRBV28 and TRBJ1-1; TRBD1 agrees at 7 bases. The CDR3 contains 12 residues. Germline V gives CDR1 MDHEN, CDR2 SYDVKM. V lost 5 bases to trimming and J lost 6 bases; unmatched junction nucleotides: 3. The CDR3 reads CASSPTGPEAFF. CDR3 coding DNA: TGTGCCAGCAGTCCGACAGGGCCTGAAGCTTTCTTT. The complete variable domain, with remaining parts taken from reference TRBV28 and TRBJ1-1, reads DVKVTQSSRYLVKRTGEKVFLECVQDMDHENMFWYRQDPGLGLRLIYFSYDVKMKEKGDIPEGYSVSREKKERFSLILESASTNQTSMYLCASSPTGPEAFFGQGTRLTVV.

The rearrangement uses TRBV3-1 (or the pseudogene TRBV3-2) and TRBJ2-7, with D possibly TRBD1 on 6 matching bases. Trimming took 4 bases from V and 3 from J, leaving 19 bases between them. Germline V CDR1 and CDR2: LGHDT, YNNKEL (reference sequence). The CDR3 spans 16 residues. CDR3 bases: TGTGCCAGCAGCCTTCAAGGGGTACAGGGTGACTACGAGCAGTACTTC. Translating it yields CASSLQGVQGDYEQYF.

V usage is TRBV6-5 and J usage is TRBJ2-5; 8 bases map to TRBD2. There are 15 residues in the CDR3. V was clipped by 7 bases and J by 5 bases; unmatched bases: 12. CDR1 and CDR2 from the germline V gene are MNHEY and SVGAGI. The CDR3 is CASTLDIGRDETQYF. The CDR3 region has the DNA TGTGCCAGCACCCTAGACATCGGGAGGGACGAGACCCAGTACTTC.

This chain connects TRBV14 to TRBJ2-5; D not certain. Germline assignment: CDR1 SGHDN and CDR2 FVKESK. V lost 1 base, J lost 4 bases, and 4 bases lay in between. This CDR3 region has 12 residues. Written as DNA, the CDR3 is TGTGCCAGCAGCCAAGTGCGAGAGACCCAGTACTTC. It translates to CASSQVRETQYF.

The chain employs TRBV7-3 and TRBJ2-3; 11 bases align to TRBD2. V lost 6 bases to trimming and J lost 1 base; unmatched junction nucleotides: 6. The germline gives CDR1 SGHTA, CDR2 FQGTGA. The CDR3 totals 16 residues. DNA for the CDR3: TGTGCCAGCAGACCTAGACTAGCGGGGTGCACAGATACGCAGTATTTT. The encoded protein is CASRPRLAGCTDTQYF.

This chain uses TRBV18 with TRBJ2-6, with TRBD1 matching over 7 bases. The CDR3 has 18 amino acids. Germline loops: CDR1 KGHSH, CDR2 LQKENI. V shed 3 bases, J shed 4 bases, and the junction held 12 bases outside the gene matches. In DNA form, the CDR3 reads TGTGCCAGCTCACCTCCGAGACAGGGTCTCTCCGGGGCCAACGTCCTGACTTTC. It encodes CASSPPRQGLSGANVLTF.

This chain uses TRBV27 with TRBJ1-4; 9 positions agree with TRBD1. Germline CDR1 reads MNHEY; CDR2 reads SMNVEV (reference sequence). The CDR3 contains 15 residues. The trim removed 3 bases at V and 6 bases at J, leaving 5 bases unmatched. The CDR3 is CASSLSGTGYEKLFF. Written as DNA, the CDR3 is TGTGCCAGCAGTTTGTCCGGGACAGGGTATGAAAAACTGTTTTTT.

V is TRBV12-3 or TRBV12-4 and J is TRBJ2-1; D might be TRBD1 (5 bases). The CDR3 is made up of 12 amino acids. The V gene lost 2 bases and the J gene lost 6 bases, with 5 bases spanning the gap. The chain's CDR3 is CASSLQGNEQFF. The CDR3 DNA follows: TGTGCCAGCAGTTTACAGGGCAATGAGCAGTTCTTC.

This clone was recorded only once. The gene calls are TRBV4-1 and TRBJ2-1; a weak D match, TRBD2 (6 bases). This CDR3 is built from 17 residues. Germline V gene sequence: CDR1 MGHRA, CDR2 YSYEKL. Trimming left V 1 base short and J 9 bases short, with 22 bases between. CDR3 sequence reads: CASSQGLRGREVVEQFF. DNA for the CDR3: TGCGCCAGCAGCCAAGGTCTAAGGGGCAGGGAGGTGGTTGAGCAGTTCTTC.

This rearrangement joins TRBV10-3 to TRBJ2-3; the D gene is possibly TRBD1 (5 bases). V lost 3 bases, J lost 4 bases, and 20 bases lay in between. CDR3 length: 17 amino acids. Germline CDR1 is ENHRY and CDR2 is SYGVKD. The CDR3 sequence is CAISETGSGRRADTQYF. The CDR3 nucleotides read TGTGCCATCAGTGAAACCGGATCAGGGCGGCGAGCAGATACGCAGTATTTT.

The rearrangement joins TRBV19 to TRBJ2-7; no definite D call. Germline-derived CDR1 and CDR2 are LNHDA and SQIVND (reference sequence). V lost 2 bases to trimming and J lost 7 bases, with 12 bases between them. The CDR3 is made up of 13 amino acids. The CDR3 DNA sequence: TGTGCCAGTAGTATAACCCACTCATATGAGCAGTACTTC. Amino acid sequence: CASSITHSYEQYF.

The V and J genes are TRBV10-1 and TRBJ2-3; 9 bases are a match to TRBD2. V was clipped by 5 bases and J by 13 bases; unmatched bases: 4. CDR1 and CDR2 (germline): WNHNN, SYGVQD (reference sequence). This CDR3 spans 11 amino acids. As DNA, the CDR3 is TGCGCCAGCAGTAGCGGGGGGCGGGAGTATTTT. Its protein product is CASSSGGREYF.

This sequence joins TRBV11-3 and TRBJ2-7; D possibly corresponds to TRBD1 (5 bases). The CDR3 has 14 residues. V was clipped by 5 bases and J by 2 bases, with 13 bases between them. Per germline, CDR1 SGHNT and CDR2 YENEEA. CDR3 amino acids: CASSNIQATYEQYF. CDR3 sequence (DNA): TGTGCCAGCAGCAACATACAGGCTACCTACGAGCAGTACTTC.

This clone was observed once. The chain is built from TRBV6-2 or TRBV6-3 and TRBJ2-7; 11 bases are a match to TRBD2. The V segment lost 2 bases and the J segment 9 bases; nucleotides outside the gene matches: 18. The CDR3 length is 18 residues. Germline values: CDR1 MNHEY, CDR2 SVGEGT. In DNA form, the CDR3 reads TGTGCCAGCAGTTACCCCCCAACTAGCGGGAGAGCACTTGACGGGCAGTACTTC. Protein product: CASSYPPTSGRALDGQYF.

This clone came up a few times. The V and J genes are TRBV4-1 and TRBJ1-2; the D is unclear. The CDR3 consists of 15 residues. In germline, CDR1 is MGHRA, CDR2 YSYEKL. Trimming took off 0 bases at V and 2 bases at J, with 10 bases between the two ends. The CDR3 region is CASSQEHGRNYGYTF. CDR3 bases: TGCGCCAGCAGCCAAGAGCACGGCAGGAACTATGGCTACACCTTC.

V usage is TRBV27 and J usage is TRBJ1-1; TRBD1 might be the D (5 bases). Trimming removed 2 bases at V and 5 bases at J, with 15 bases between. Germline loops: CDR1 MNHEY, CDR2 SMNVEV (reference sequence). This CDR3 spans 15 amino acids. The CDR3 here is CASSLKAGRGTEAFF. The CDR3 region has the DNA TGTGCCAGCAGTTTAAAGGCAGGGCGGGGAACTGAAGCTTTCTTT.

This chain joins TRBV7-2 and TRBJ1-4; D ambiguous. V was cut by 5 bases and J by 7 bases, with 14 bases left in between. The germline V gene has CDR1 SGHTA and CDR2 FQGNSA. There are 14 residues in the CDR3. This CDR3 is CASSQSYRGEKLFF. CDR3 DNA sequence: TGTGCCAGCAGCCAAAGCTACCGGGGTGAAAAACTGTTTTTT.

This clone has just one count. The rearrangement uses TRBV7-9 and TRBJ1-5; TRBD1 might be the D (6 bases). V was clipped by 5 bases and J by 5 bases, with 19 bases between them. Germline-derived CDR1 and CDR2 are SEHNR and FQNEAQ (reference sequence). CDR3 length equals 16 residues. The CDR3 DNA follows: TGTGCCAGCAGCCGCTCCAGGGGAAGGGTGGATCAGCCCCAGCATTTT. Encoded protein: CASSRSRGRVDQPQHF.

J is TRBJ2-7 and V is TRBV5-4, with D unresolved. Germline CDR1 and CDR2: SGHNT and YYREEE (reference sequence). The CDR3 sequence is 15 residues long. V was shortened by 4 bases and J by 1 base, with 15 bases between the two germline ends. In DNA form, the CDR3 reads TGTGCCAGCAGCCGAAGCAGAGGTGATTCCTACGAGCAGTACTTC. Translated, it gives CASSRSRGDSYEQYF. Together with reference TRBV5-4 and TRBJ2-7, the CDR3 gives the full variable domain: ETGVTQSPTHLIKTRGQQVTLRCSSQSGHNTVSWYQQALGQGPQFIFQYYREEENGRGNFPPRFSGLQFPNYSSELNVNALELDDSALYLCASSRSRGDSYEQYFGPGTRLTVT.